The 10 T cell receptor beta chains in this list originate from one sample, sequenced in a study of graft-versus-host responses after intestinal transplantation. Sequenced by immunoSEQ multiplex PCR; TCRdb stores in-frame clones only, minus some. The sample has some 46,000 clones; approximately 94% are singletons. This sample comprised PBMCs, obtained about 320 days after intestinal transplant. Receptors originate from a human patient who received an intestinal transplant, so some T cells may come from the graft donor.

The CDR3 sequence: CSAARDHTEAFF. The DNA for the CDR3 is TGCAGCGCCGCCCGGGACCACACTGAAGCTTTCTTT. The gene calls are TRBV29-1 and TRBJ1-1; maybe TRBD1 (5 bases). The CDR3 consists of 12 residues. Trimming shortened V by 7 bases and J by 3 bases, and 12 bases separated the two germline ends. Germline V CDR1 and CDR2: SQVTM, ANQGSEA.

This chain uses TRBV5-6 with TRBJ1-4, with D possibly matching TRBD1 (5 bases). This CDR3 has 15 residues. The V and J ends lost 4 bases and 8 bases respectively, with 18 bases between them. Germline V gene lookup returns CDR1 SGHDT and CDR2 YYEEEE. CDR3 protein: CASSRRRASWEKLFF. The CDR3 bases are TGTGCCAGCAGCCGACGCAGGGCTAGCTGGGAAAAACTGTTTTTT. Based on the CDR3 plus reference TRBV5-6 and TRBJ1-4, the full variable domain is DAGVTQSPTHLIKTRGQQVTLRCSPKSGHDTVSWYQQALGQGPQFIFQYYEEEERQRGNFPDRFSGHQFPNYSSELNVNALLLGDSALYLCASSRRRASWEKLFFGSGTQLSVL.

The genes are TRBV9 and TRBJ2-7; D uncertain. The CDR3 is made up of 10 amino acids. Germline V CDR1 and CDR2: SGDLS, YYNGEE. V lost 1 base and J lost 6, with 2 bases in between. The CDR3 DNA reads TGTGCCAGCAGCGTACCCGAGCAGTACTTC. It codes for CASSVPEQYF.

This clone has more than one count but fewer than ten. The chain is built from TRBV19 and TRBJ1-3, with 7 bases matching TRBD1. Per the germline V gene, CDR1 is LNHDA and CDR2 is SQIVND (reference sequence). Trimming took 4 bases from V and 0 from J; bases not matched to a gene: 3. CDR3 size: 15 residues. CDR3 nucleotide sequence: TGTGCCAGTAGTACCAGACAGGGCTCTGGAAACACCATATATTTT. It specifies CASSTRQGSGNTIYF.

This sequence joins TRBV7-3 and TRBJ2-7; D remains unclear. The germline CDR1 and CDR2 sequences are SGHTA and FQGTGA. V lost 0 bases to trimming and J lost 1 base, with 10 bases between them. This CDR3 region has 15 residues. The CDR3 DNA reads TGTGCCAGCAGCTTAACGGCCCTAGATTCCTACGAGCAGTACTTC. Translating gives CASSLTALDSYEQYF. The variable domain in full, completed from reference TRBV7-3 and TRBJ2-7, reads GAGVSQTPSNKVTEKGKYVELRCDPISGHTALYWYRQSLGQGPEFLIYFQGTGAADDSGLPNDRFFAVRPEGSVSTLKIQRTERGDSAVYLCASSLTALDSYEQYFGPGTRLTVT.

Worth noting for this clone: At one boundary the junction diverges from the germline segment, which might be a read error. This chain joins TRBV5-5 and TRBJ1-4; 7 nucleotides agree with TRBD1. There are 15 residues in the CDR3. Germline CDR1 SGHKS, CDR2 YYEKEE (reference sequence). The CDR3 here is CANSFRSGTVEKLFF. The CDR3, as DNA: TGTGCCAACAGCTTTAGGTCCGGGACAGTTGAAAAACTGTTTTTT.

V gene TRBV4-1 combines with J gene TRBJ2-3; no clear D gene. This CDR3 has 13 amino acids. The ends were cut back, 3 bases at V and 8 bases at J, with 12 bases in the middle. In germline, CDR1 is MGHRA, CDR2 YSYEKL. Here the CDR3 reads CASSHYFLLTQYF. CDR3 sequence (DNA): TGCGCCAGCAGCCATTACTTCCTCCTTACGCAGTATTTT.

The V and J genes are TRBV9 and TRBJ2-2, with 7 bases matching TRBD2. Trimming at V came to 0 bases and at J to 2 bases, leaving 7 bases not matched to a gene. Germline V gene lookup returns CDR1 SGDLS and CDR2 YYNGEE. The CDR3 is 17 amino acids. The CDR3 nucleotides are TGTGCCAGCAGCGTAGAACCCCGAGCGGGAAACACCGGGGAGCTGTTTTTT. It codes for CASSVEPRAGNTGELFF.

The rearrangement joins TRBV19 to TRBJ1-5, with TRBD1 matching 10 bases. V was pared by 4 bases and J by 1 base, with 7 bases of the junction left unmatched. CDR3 size: 17 residues. Germline V CDR1 and CDR2: LNHDA, SQIVND (reference sequence). CDR3 sequence (DNA): TGTGCCAGTAGTACCACCTGGACAGGGGGAAGCAATCAGCCCCAGCATTTT. Translation: CASSTTWTGGSNQPQHF.

The J gene is TRBJ2-1, the V gene TRBV9; 15 bases map to TRBD2. Germline loops: CDR1 SGDLS, CDR2 YYNGEE. CDR3 length: 14 residues. V shed 7 bases, J shed 9 bases, and the junction held 5 bases outside the gene matches. The DNA of the CDR3 is TGTGCCAGCGGACTAGCGGGAGGGCAGTTTGAGCAGTTCTTC. Translation gives CASGLAGGQFEQFF.